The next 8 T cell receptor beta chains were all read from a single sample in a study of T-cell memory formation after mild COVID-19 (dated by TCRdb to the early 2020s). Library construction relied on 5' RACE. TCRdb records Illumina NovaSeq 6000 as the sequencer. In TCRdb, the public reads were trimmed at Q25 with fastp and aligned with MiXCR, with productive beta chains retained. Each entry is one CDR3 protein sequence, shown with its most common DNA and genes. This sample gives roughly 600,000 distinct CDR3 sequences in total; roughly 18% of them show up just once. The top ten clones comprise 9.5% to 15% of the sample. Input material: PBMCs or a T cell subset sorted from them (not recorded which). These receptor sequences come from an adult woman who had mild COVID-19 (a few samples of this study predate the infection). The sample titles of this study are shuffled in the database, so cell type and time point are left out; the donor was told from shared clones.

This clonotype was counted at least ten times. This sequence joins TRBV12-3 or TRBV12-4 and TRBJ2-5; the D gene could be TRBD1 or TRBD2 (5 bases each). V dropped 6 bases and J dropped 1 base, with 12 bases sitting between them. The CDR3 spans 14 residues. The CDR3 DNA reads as TGTGCCAGCAGCTCGTTGAGGGGCCAAGAGACCCAGTACTTC. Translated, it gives CASSSLRGQETQYF.

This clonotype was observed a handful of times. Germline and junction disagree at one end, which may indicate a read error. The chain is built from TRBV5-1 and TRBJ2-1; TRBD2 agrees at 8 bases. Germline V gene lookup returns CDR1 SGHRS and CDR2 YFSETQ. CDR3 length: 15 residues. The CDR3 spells CASSLAGGAYNGQFF. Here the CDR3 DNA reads TGCGCCAGCAGCTTGGCGGGGGGGGCCTACAATGGGCAGTTCTTC.

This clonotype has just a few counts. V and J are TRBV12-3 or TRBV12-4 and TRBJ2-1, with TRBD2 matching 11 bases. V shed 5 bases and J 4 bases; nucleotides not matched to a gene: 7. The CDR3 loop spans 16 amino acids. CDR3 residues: CASSPRLAGLYNEQFF. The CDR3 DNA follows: TGTGCCAGCAGTCCCAGACTAGCGGGGTTGTACAATGAGCAGTTCTTC.

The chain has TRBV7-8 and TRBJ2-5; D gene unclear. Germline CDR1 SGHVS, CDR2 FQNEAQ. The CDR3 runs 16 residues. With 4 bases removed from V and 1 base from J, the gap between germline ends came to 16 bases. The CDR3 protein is CASSYVRTETQETQYF. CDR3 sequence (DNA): TGTGCCAGCAGCTACGTTAGGACGGAGACCCAAGAGACCCAGTACTTC.

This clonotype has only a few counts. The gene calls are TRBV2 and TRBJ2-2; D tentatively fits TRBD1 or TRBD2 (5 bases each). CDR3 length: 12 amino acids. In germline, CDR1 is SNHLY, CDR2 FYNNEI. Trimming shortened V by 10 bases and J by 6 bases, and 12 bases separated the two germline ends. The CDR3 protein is CATRGVAGELFF. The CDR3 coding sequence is TGTGCCACTAGAGGGGTAGCCGGGGAGCTGTTTTTT. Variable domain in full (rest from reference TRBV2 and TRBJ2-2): EPEVTQTPSHQVTQMGQEVILRCVPISNHLYFYWYRQILGQKVEFLVSFYNNEISEKSEIFDDQFSVERPDGSNFTLKIRSTKLEDSAMYFCATRGVAGELFFGEGSRLTVL.

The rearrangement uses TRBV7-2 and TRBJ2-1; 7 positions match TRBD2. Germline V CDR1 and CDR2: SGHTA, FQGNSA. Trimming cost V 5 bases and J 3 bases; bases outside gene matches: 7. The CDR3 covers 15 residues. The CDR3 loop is CASSQKTSIYNEQFF. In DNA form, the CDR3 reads TGTGCCAGCAGCCAGAAGACTAGCATCTACAATGAGCAGTTCTTC.

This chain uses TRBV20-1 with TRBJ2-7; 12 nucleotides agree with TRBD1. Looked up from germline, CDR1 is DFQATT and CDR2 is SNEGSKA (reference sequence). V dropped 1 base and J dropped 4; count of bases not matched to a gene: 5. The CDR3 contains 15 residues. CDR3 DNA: TGCAGTGCTAGAGGGGGACAGGGGGCTGTTTACGAGCAGTACTTC. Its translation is CSARGGQGAVYEQYF.

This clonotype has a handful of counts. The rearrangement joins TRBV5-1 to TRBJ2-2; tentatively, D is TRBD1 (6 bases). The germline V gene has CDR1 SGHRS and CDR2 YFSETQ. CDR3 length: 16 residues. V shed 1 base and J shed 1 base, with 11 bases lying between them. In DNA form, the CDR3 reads TGCGCCAGCAGCTTGATCGCCAGGGGGAACACCGGGGAGCTGTTTTTT. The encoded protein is CASSLIARGNTGELFF.